This T cell receptor beta chain was found in a study of control samples from healthy donors and cancer patients. Sequencing used immunoSEQ multiplex PCR; TCRdb keeps in-frame clones, though not all of them. The data contain roughly 120,000 clones, around 89% of them seen just once; the ten biggest clones take up 40%. V lost 8 bases and J lost 4, with 20 bases in between. The CDR3 extends over 15 amino acids. The V gene's germline CDR1 is SGHVS and CDR2 FQNEAQ. The receptor's source is a man between 45 and 60 years old in good health. The source material was blood. The chain couples TRBV7-8 to TRBJ1-1; unclear D gene. CDR3 DNA: TGTGCCAGCGGGCTGCCTAGCTTTAGGCGCACTGAAGCTTTCTTT. This encodes CASGLPSFRRTEAFF.